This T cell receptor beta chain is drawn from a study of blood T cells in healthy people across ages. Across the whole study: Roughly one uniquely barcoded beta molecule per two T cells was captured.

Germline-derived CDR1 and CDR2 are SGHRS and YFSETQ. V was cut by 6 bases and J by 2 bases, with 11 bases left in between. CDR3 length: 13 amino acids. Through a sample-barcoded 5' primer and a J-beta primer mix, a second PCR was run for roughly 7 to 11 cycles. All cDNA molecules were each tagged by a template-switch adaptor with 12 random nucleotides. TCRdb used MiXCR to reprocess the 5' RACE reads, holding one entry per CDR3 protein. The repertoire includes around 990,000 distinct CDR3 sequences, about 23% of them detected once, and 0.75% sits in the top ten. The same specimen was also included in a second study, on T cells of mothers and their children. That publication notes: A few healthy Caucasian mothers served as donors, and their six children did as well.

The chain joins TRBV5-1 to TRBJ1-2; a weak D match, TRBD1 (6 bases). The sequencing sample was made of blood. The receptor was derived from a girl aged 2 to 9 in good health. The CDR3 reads CASTAQGNYGYTF. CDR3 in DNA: TGCGCCAGCACTGCACAGGGCAACTATGGCTACACCTTC. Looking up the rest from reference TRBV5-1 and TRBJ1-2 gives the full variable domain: KAGVTQTPRYLIKTRGQQVTLSCSPISGHRSVSWYQQTPGQGLQFLFEYFSETQRNKGNFPGRFSGRQFSNSRSEMNVSTLELGDSALYLCASTAQGNYGYTFGSGTRLTVV.